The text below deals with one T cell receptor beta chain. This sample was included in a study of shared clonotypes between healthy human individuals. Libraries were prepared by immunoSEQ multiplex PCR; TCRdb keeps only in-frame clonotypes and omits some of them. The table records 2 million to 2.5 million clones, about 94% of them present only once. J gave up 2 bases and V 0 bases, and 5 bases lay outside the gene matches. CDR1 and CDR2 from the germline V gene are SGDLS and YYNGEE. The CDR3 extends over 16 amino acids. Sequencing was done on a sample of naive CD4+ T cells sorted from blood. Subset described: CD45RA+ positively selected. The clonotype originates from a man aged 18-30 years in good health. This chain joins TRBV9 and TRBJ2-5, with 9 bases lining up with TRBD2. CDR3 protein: CASSVAASGAQETQYF. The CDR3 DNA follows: TGTGCCAGCAGCGTAGCGGCTAGCGGGGCACAAGAGACCCAGTACTTC. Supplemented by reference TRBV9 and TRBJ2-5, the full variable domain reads DSGVTQTPKHLITATGQRVTLRCSPRSGDLSVYWYQQSLDQGLQFLIQYYNGEERAKGNILERFSAQQFPDLHSELNLSSLELGDSALYFCASSVAASGAQETQYFGPGTRLLVL.